The 22 T cell receptor beta chains below all came from one sample that was sequenced in a study of blood T cells in healthy people across ages. Then a second PCR, running roughly 7 to 11 cycles, was carried out with a sample-barcoded 5' primer and a J-beta primer mix. TCRdb reprocessed the 5' RACE reads via MiXCR and lists one record per CDR3 protein. The profile shows hundreds of thousands of distinct CDR3 sequences, 20% to 30% of them singletons. This sample was also put to use in a study of T cells of mothers and their children.

Sequenced material: blood. Every receptor here comes from a boy younger than 18 in good health.

The table lists this clonotype with a few counts. V usage is TRBV12-3 or TRBV12-4 and J usage is TRBJ1-6; D uncertain. V shed 5 bases and J shed 0 bases, with 23 bases lying between them. The CDR3 is 20 residues long. CDR3 sequence (DNA): TGTGCCAGCAGTCCGAACCGGGCTCCTTCCCAAAGCTCCTATAATTCACCCCTCCACTTT. It yields the protein CASSPNRAPSQSSYNSPLHF.

The V gene is TRBV7-9, the J gene TRBJ2-7, with 7 positions matching TRBD2. The V gene's germline CDR1 is SEHNR and CDR2 FQNEAQ (reference sequence). V was clipped by 5 bases and J by 1 base; unmatched bases: 5. CDR3 length: 14 amino acids. CDR3: CASSPTSDSYEQYF. Written as DNA, the CDR3 is TGTGCCAGCAGCCCCACTAGCGATTCCTACGAGCAGTACTTC.

This clonotype was picked up a small number of times. V is TRBV28 and J is TRBJ2-5; TRBD2 aligns across 11 bases. With 4 bases clipped from V and 4 bases from J, the junction kept 11 bases outside the gene matches. The V gene's germline CDR1 is MDHEN and CDR2 SYDVKM. The CDR3 runs 17 residues. CDR3 in DNA: TGTGCCAGCAGTTCCTTTAGCGGGGGGGCGGGAAGAGAGACCCAGTACTTC. Translating gives CASSSFSGGAGRETQYF.

This clonotype turned up a few times. The chain uses TRBV7-9 and TRBJ1-1; TRBD1 matches 11 bases. V lost 1 base, J lost 6 bases, and 7 bases stayed unmatched. The germline V gene has CDR1 SEHNR and CDR2 FQNEAQ (reference sequence). CDR3 size: 16 residues. CDR3 region: CASSLVGDRGKAEAFF. CDR3 DNA sequence: TGTGCCAGCAGCTTAGTAGGGGACAGGGGGAAGGCTGAAGCTTTCTTT.

This clonotype has just a few counts. The chain couples TRBV11-3 to TRBJ1-2; D may be TRBD1 (6 bases). V was pared by 5 bases and J by 5 bases, with 15 bases between. The CDR3 has 14 amino acids. CDR1 and CDR2 (germline): SGHNT, YENEEA. The CDR3, as DNA: TGTGCCAGCAGCGCGACGGCCAGGGGATATGGCTACACCTTC. Protein: CASSATARGYGYTF.

To note about this clonotype: One junction end disagrees with the germline gene, perhaps due to a read error. The chain employs TRBV5-1 and TRBJ2-1, with 12 nucleotides matching TRBD2. The CDR3 loop spans 21 amino acids. In germline, CDR1 is SGHRS, CDR2 YFSETQ. CDR3 nucleotides: TGCGCCAGCAACTTGAGGGCCACTAGCGGGGGGCTGTCTAGCTCCTACAATGAGCAGCTCTTC. It specifies CASNLRATSGGLSSSYNEQLF. The full variable domain, in which reference TRBV5-1 and TRBJ2-1 provide the parts outside the CDR3, is KAGVTQTPRYLIKTRGQQVTLSCSPISGHRSVSWYQQTPGQGLQFLFEYFSETQRNKGNFPGRFSGRQFSNSRSEMNVSTLELGDSALYLCASNLRATSGGLSSSYNEQLFGPGTRLTVL.

This clonotype was seen once. The V gene is TRBV7-3, the J gene TRBJ2-3; TRBD2 matches 8 bases. Trimming at V came to 5 bases and at J to 4 bases, leaving 8 bases not matched to a gene. The CDR3 runs 15 residues. Germline loops: CDR1 SGHTA, CDR2 FQGTGA. The CDR3 DNA sequence: TGTGCCAGCAGCCCCGGGACTAGAGGCGCAGATACGCAGTATTTT. Its protein is CASSPGTRGADTQYF.

This clonotype has only a few counts. The chain carries TRBV3-1 and TRBJ2-1, with 13 bases aligning to TRBD2. Trimming took 3 bases from V and 4 from J; bases not matched to a gene: 3. The germline V gene encodes CDR1 LGHDT and CDR2 YNNKEL (reference sequence). The CDR3 is made up of 16 amino acids. CDR3 sequence: CASSQGLAGPYNEQFF. For the CDR3, the DNA is TGTGCCAGCAGCCAGGGACTAGCGGGGCCTTACAATGAGCAGTTCTTC.

This clonotype was recorded a few times. The V gene is TRBV6-5, the J gene TRBJ1-1, with unresolved D. V was cut by 6 bases and J by 0 bases, with 11 bases left in between. Germline V gives CDR1 MNHEY, CDR2 SVGAGI. The CDR3 covers 14 residues. The CDR3 DNA is TGTGCCAGCAGAAAGGCAGAGATGAACACTGAAGCTTTCTTT. Protein sequence: CASRKAEMNTEAFF.

This clonotype has a handful of counts. This chain uses TRBV7-2 with TRBJ1-6; no firm D call. The CDR3 extends over 13 amino acids. In germline, CDR1 is SGHTA, CDR2 FQGNSA. Trimming shortened V by 1 base and J by 10 bases, and 8 bases separated the two germline ends. The CDR3 nucleotides read TGTGCCAGCAGCTTAGTTTTGGAGTCACCCCTCCACTTT. Its protein product is CASSLVLESPLHF.

The chain couples TRBV7-9 to TRBJ1-4; TRBD1 agrees at 7 bases. V trimming: 5 bases; J trimming: 10 bases; junction bases outside the gene matches: 13. Germline V lookup: CDR1 SEHNR, CDR2 FQNEAQ (reference sequence). This CDR3 comprises 15 residues. CDR3 protein: CASSLGTVDTRKLFF. DNA for the CDR3: TGTGCCAGCAGCCTTGGGACAGTGGATACGAGAAAACTGTTTTTT. The variable domain in full, completed from reference TRBV7-9 and TRBJ1-4, reads DTGVSQNPRHKITKRGQNVTFRCDPISEHNRLYWYRQTLGQGPEFLTYFQNEAQLEKSRLLSDRFSAERPKGSFSTLEIQRTEQGDSAMYLCASSLGTVDTRKLFFGSGTQLSVL.

This clonotype was seen only a few times. One end of the junction fails to match germline, which may point to a read error. This sequence joins TRBV19 and TRBJ1-1; D unresolved. Germline V lookup: CDR1 LNHDA, CDR2 SQIVND (reference sequence). The CDR3 spans 12 residues. The CDR3 sequence: CASSLAGPEAFF. Written as DNA, the CDR3 is TGTGCCAGTAGTCTCGCAGGTCCTGAGGCTTTCTTT.

This chain joins TRBV2 and TRBJ2-3, with 7 bases that match TRBD1. Trimming took 4 bases from V and 4 from J; bases not matched to a gene: 8. The V gene's germline CDR1 is SNHLY and CDR2 FYNNEI. The CDR3 contains 15 residues. As DNA, the CDR3 is TGTGCCAGCAGTGCAAAGGGGGCCGCCGCAGATACGCAGTATTTT. Translation gives CASSAKGAAADTQYF.

The V call is TRBV20-1, the J call TRBJ1-1; TRBD1 might be the D (5 bases). V lost 0 bases and J lost 14, with 19 bases in between. The length of the CDR3 is 13 residues. Germline CDR1 is DFQATT and CDR2 is SNEGSKA (reference sequence). The CDR3 DNA follows: TGCAGTGCTAGAGAGTTCGGGACCGAGGCTTACTTCTTT. This translates into CSAREFGTEAYFF.

The chain combines TRBV11-2 with TRBJ1-6; D not resolved. Germline loops: CDR1 SGHAT, CDR2 FQNNGV. This CDR3 contains 15 residues. Trimming took 5 bases from V and 10 from J, leaving 18 bases between them. CDR3 sequence reads: CASSLTGSSESPLHF. CDR3 in DNA: TGTGCCAGCAGCCTCACGGGTTCTTCAGAATCACCCCTCCACTTT. The full variable domain, in which reference TRBV11-2 and TRBJ1-6 provide the parts outside the CDR3, is EAGVAQSPRYKIIEKRQSVAFWCNPISGHATLYWYQQILGQGPKLLIQFQNNGVVDDSQLPKDRFSAERLKGVDSTLKIQPAKLEDSAVYLCASSLTGSSESPLHFGNGTRLTVT.

This chain joins TRBV7-2 and TRBJ1-2; D call uncertain. Germline CDR1 SGHTA, CDR2 FQGNSA. This CDR3 spans 14 amino acids. V was cut by 3 bases and J by 7 bases, with 15 bases left in between. The CDR3 reads CASSFRVWGFGYTF. Written as DNA, the CDR3 is TGTGCCAGCAGCTTCCGGGTCTGGGGTTTTGGCTACACCTTC.

V gene TRBV20-1 combines with J gene TRBJ2-7; D is undetermined. The CDR3 extends over 13 amino acids. The germline gives CDR1 DFQATT, CDR2 SNEGSKA (reference sequence). V lost 0 bases, J lost 2 bases, and 8 bases lay in between. The CDR3 bases are TGCAGTGCTAGAGAAAGAATGGCCTACGAGCAGTACTTC. It yields the protein CSARERMAYEQYF.

J is TRBJ1-1 and V is TRBV27; no firm D call. Germline V gene sequence: CDR1 MNHEY, CDR2 SMNVEV (reference sequence). Trimming cost V 5 bases and J 2 bases, with 15 bases left between them. The CDR3 runs to 15 residues. The CDR3 loop is CASSAIPGPNTEAFF. The CDR3 bases are TGTGCCAGCAGTGCAATTCCGGGCCCCAACACTGAAGCTTTCTTT.

This clonotype was detected a few times. The chain joins TRBV28 to TRBJ1-2; a weak D match, TRBD1 (5 bases). Germline V CDR1 and CDR2: MDHEN, SYDVKM. The CDR3 is 13 amino acids. The germline V and J ends were trimmed by 7 bases and 7 bases, with 16 bases remaining between them. In nucleotides, the CDR3 is TGTGCCAGCACCGAGGTGCTGGGGGGTGGCTACACCTTC. Translated: CASTEVLGGGYTF.

This clonotype appeared a few times. This chain joins TRBV10-3 and TRBJ2-1, with 8 bases that match TRBD2. The end of the DNA is better explained by TRBJ2-5, so the J call may be wrong. The CDR3 spans 16 residues. Germline CDR1 ENHRY, CDR2 SYGVKD. The CDR3 loop reads CAISESTGGPQETQYF. In DNA, the CDR3 is TGTGCCATCAGTGAGTCAACGGGGGGGCCCCAAGAGACCCAGTACTTC.

The genes are TRBV7-4 and TRBJ1-5, with D perhaps TRBD1 (5 bases). The CDR3 spans 15 residues. V gave up 6 bases and J gave up 5 bases, with 17 bases separating them. Germline V lookup: CDR1 SGHVT, CDR2 SQSDAQ. CDR3 residues: CASRPTAGEDQPQHF. DNA of the CDR3: TGTGCCAGCAGACCCACGGCGGGGGAAGATCAGCCCCAGCATTTT.

There are a few counts of this clonotype. The chain couples TRBV7-2 to TRBJ2-3, with D unresolved. Deletions cut 1 base from V and 8 bases from J, with 19 bases between. From germline, CDR1 is SGHTA and CDR2 FQGNSA. This CDR3 region has 16 residues. The CDR3 DNA sequence: TGTGCCAGCAGCTTAGTCGGTGGGTCTTTGACCGGTACGCAGTATTTT. As protein: CASSLVGGSLTGTQYF.